Shown below are 16 T cell receptor beta chains from a single sample sequenced in a study of shared clonotypes between healthy human individuals. Repertoires were generated with immunoSEQ multiplex PCR, while TCRdb's copy carries only in-frame clones and drops some. The sample carries some 630,000 clones, about two thirds recorded once. Sequenced input: memory CD4+ T cells sorted from blood. The subset denotes: CD45RA-negative fraction. Every receptor here comes from a woman aged 25 to 39 in good health.

A note on this clone: The identical CDR3 is also encoded by other nucleotide sequences in the sample. This rearrangement joins TRBV5-1 to TRBJ2-3, with D tentatively TRBD1 (6 bases). The CDR3 covers 13 residues. The V end was cut by 4 bases, the J end by 3 bases, with 9 bases between. CDR1 is SGHRS, CDR2 YFSETQ, per germline. CDR3 sequence (DNA): TGCGCCAGCAGCCAACAGGGTACAGATACGCAGTATTTT. Amino acids: CASSQQGTDTQYF.

The chain has TRBV19 and TRBJ1-5; D not resolved. The germline V gene encodes CDR1 LNHDA and CDR2 SQIVND (reference sequence). The CDR3 contains 12 residues. V lost 6 bases, J lost 5 bases, and 8 bases lay in between. This CDR3 reads CASRLGDQPQHF. Written as DNA, the CDR3 is TGTGCCAGTAGGCTGGGAGATCAGCCCCAGCATTTT.

This clone occurred many times. The chain recombines TRBV5-1 with TRBJ1-2; weak D call: TRBD1 (5 bases). V lost 0 bases, J lost 8 bases, and 11 bases lay in between. CDR1 and CDR2 (germline): SGHRS, YFSETQ. The CDR3 covers 13 residues. Written as DNA, the CDR3 is TGCGCCAGCAGCTTGGATGGGGCGGTCGGCTACACCTTC. Protein product: CASSLDGAVGYTF.

The chain joins TRBV4-1 to TRBJ1-1; 7 bases are a match to TRBD1. Germline V gives CDR1 MGHRA, CDR2 YSYEKL. The CDR3 loop spans 16 amino acids. The junction had 12 bases not matched to a gene; V was cut back by 3 bases and J by 5 bases. CDR3 coding DNA: TGCGCCAGCAGCCATGGGACCGACATCAGGGGGACTGAAGCTTTCTTT. Amino acid sequence: CASSHGTDIRGTEAFF.

This sequence joins TRBV21-1 and TRBJ1-1. TRBV21-1 is annotated as a pseudogene. The CDR3 totals 12 residues. Here the CDR3 DNA reads TGTGCCAGCAGCAAAGTTAGGGCAAAAGCTTTCTTT. Residues: CASSKVRAKAFF.

This clone was counted ten times or more. The chain carries TRBV10-3 and TRBJ1-1, with unresolved D. The germline CDR1 and CDR2 sequences are ENHRY and SYGVKD. Trimming removed 7 bases from V and 4 bases from J, with 10 bases in between. This CDR3 region has 12 residues. Written as DNA, the CDR3 is TGTGCCATCAAGGGAGAAAGCACTGAAGCTTTCTTT. As protein: CAIKGESTEAFF.

In this sample, this clone turned up once. This chain joins TRBV6-5 and TRBJ2-5; D may be TRBD1 or TRBD2 (5 bases each). The V gene's germline CDR1 is MNHEY and CDR2 SVGAGI. The CDR3 sequence is 15 residues long. Trimming left V 5 bases short and J 3 bases short, with 16 bases between. This chain's CDR3 is CASSKPGTGEETQYF. The CDR3 DNA reads as TGTGCCAGCAGTAAACCCGGGACGGGTGAAGAGACCCAGTACTTC.

This clone turned up a few times. The chain employs TRBV18 and TRBJ2-7; 12 positions agree with TRBD2. The germline V gene has CDR1 KGHSH and CDR2 LQKENI. Trimming at V came to 8 bases and at J to 4 bases, leaving 6 bases not matched to a gene. The CDR3 contains 14 residues. CDR3 region: CASGAGLAGYEQYF. CDR3 nucleotide sequence: TGTGCCAGCGGAGCGGGACTAGCGGGTTACGAGCAGTACTTC.

This chain connects TRBV11-3 to TRBJ1-5; D is perhaps TRBD1 (5 bases). Deletions cut 4 bases from V and 5 bases from J, with 12 bases between. The CDR3 consists of 14 residues. Germline V gene sequence: CDR1 SGHNT, CDR2 YENEEA. CDR3 residues: CASSSLGGDQPQHF. The CDR3 coding sequence is TGTGCCAGCAGCTCCCTCGGGGGGGATCAGCCCCAGCATTTT.

This clone was counted a few times. The chain carries TRBV19 and TRBJ1-4, with a tentative D call TRBD1 (6 bases). Germline CDR1 is LNHDA and CDR2 is SQIVND (reference sequence). Between the trimmed V and J ends, which lost 6 bases and 1 base, there was a span of 12 bases. The CDR3 has 15 amino acids. CDR3 sequence (DNA): TGTGCCAGTAGGCCCGGGGGGCGAACTAATGAAAAACTGTTTTTT. Amino acid sequence: CASRPGGRTNEKLFF.

J is TRBJ2-3 and V is TRBV5-4; 10 nucleotides align to TRBD2. CDR1 SGHNT and CDR2 YYREEE come from the germline V gene (reference sequence). This CDR3 has 15 amino acids. With 4 bases clipped from V and 0 bases from J, the junction kept 2 bases outside the gene matches. The CDR3 loop is CASSKTSGSTDTQYF. The CDR3 region has the DNA TGTGCCAGCAGCAAGACTAGCGGGAGCACAGATACGCAGTATTTT.

The chain recombines TRBV28 with TRBJ1-2; 11 bases are a match to TRBD1. In germline, CDR1 is MDHEN, CDR2 SYDVKM. With V trimmed by 3 bases and J by 6 bases, 9 bases remained unmatched. The CDR3 extends over 16 amino acids. The DNA of the CDR3 is TGTGCCAGCAGTTTGGACAGGGGGCTCCGGGCGCATGGCTACACCTTC. It specifies CASSLDRGLRAHGYTF.

The J gene is TRBJ1-5, the V gene TRBV28; D is uncertain. The CDR3 is 14 residues long. The germline V gene encodes CDR1 MDHEN and CDR2 SYDVKM. Trimming removed 6 bases at V and 0 bases at J, with 9 bases between. CDR3 residues: CASRSTTSNQPQHF. The CDR3 DNA follows: TGTGCCAGCAGGAGTACAACTAGCAATCAGCCCCAGCATTTT.

In the case of this clone: Different DNA sequences within this sample yield the same CDR3. The V call is TRBV15, the J call TRBJ2-7, with 8 bases that match TRBD2. Germline CDR1 is LNHNV and CDR2 is YYDKDF (reference sequence). This CDR3 has 16 amino acids. V lost 0 bases and J lost 0; bases outside the gene matches: 4. The CDR3 is CATSRDGSGSSYEQYF. The CDR3 nucleotides read TGTGCCACCAGCAGAGATGGAAGCGGGAGCTCCTACGAGCAGTACTTC.

This rearrangement joins TRBV2 to TRBJ2-1; D unclear. The CDR3 spans 13 residues. With 5 bases removed from V and 0 bases from J, the gap between germline ends came to 5 bases. Germline V gene lookup returns CDR1 SNHLY and CDR2 FYNNEI. CDR3 in amino acids: CASSKDSYNEQFF. CDR3 sequence (DNA): TGTGCCAGCAGTAAGGACTCCTACAATGAGCAGTTCTTC.

Only a few counts were recorded for this clone. The chain carries TRBV19 and TRBJ1-2, with 7 bases matching TRBD1. The CDR3 runs 14 residues. Per the germline V gene, CDR1 is LNHDA and CDR2 is SQIVND (reference sequence). J was trimmed by 2 bases and V by 4 bases; bases with no gene match: 4. Here the CDR3 DNA reads TGTGCCAGTAGTACACTGACAGGGAACTATGGCTACACCTTC. Encoded protein: CASSTLTGNYGYTF.